This TCR beta chain was found in a study of T cell repertoires in cytomegalovirus infection. Study-wide background: Shared public TCR beta signatures pointed to both CMV infection and a matching HLA type.

This clonotype appeared a few times. Antigen unknown. TCRdb passed the reads through MiXCR, listing each CDR3 protein once. The sample carries under 850,000 distinct CDR3 sequences, 35% to 45% recorded once. This CDR3 has 15 amino acids. The V end lost 5 bases, the J end lost 7 bases, and 18 bases lay between the germline ends. CDR1 MDHEN and CDR2 SYDVKM come from the germline V gene. Study findings and constraints: Dominating the ex vivo response were TCR beta clonotypes that were CMV-specific and HLA-C-restricted. Based on cumulative public TCR beta family frequency, carriers of CMV plus the relevant HLA were identified.

The rearrangement uses TRBV28 and TRBJ2-1; D might be TRBD2 (6 bases). Sample: PBMCs. The TCR originated in a human donor in good health (CMV status not recorded). Some clones in this sample may be carry-over from other donors' samples. In nucleotides, the CDR3 is TGTGCCAGCAGTATTTGGGGGAGGCCCCTAAATGAGCAGTTCTTC. Translating it yields CASSIWGRPLNEQFF.